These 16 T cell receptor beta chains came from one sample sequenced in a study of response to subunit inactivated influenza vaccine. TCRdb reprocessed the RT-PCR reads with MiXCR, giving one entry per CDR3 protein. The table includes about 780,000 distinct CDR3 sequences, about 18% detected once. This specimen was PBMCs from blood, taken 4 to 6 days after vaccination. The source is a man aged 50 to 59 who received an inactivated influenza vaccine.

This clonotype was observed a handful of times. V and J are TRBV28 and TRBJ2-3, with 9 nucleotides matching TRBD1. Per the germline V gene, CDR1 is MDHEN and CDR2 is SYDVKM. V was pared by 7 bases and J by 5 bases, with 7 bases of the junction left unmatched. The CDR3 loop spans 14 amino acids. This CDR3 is CASTRDRVRDTQYF. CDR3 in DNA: TGTGCCAGCACTAGGGACAGGGTTCGAGATACGCAGTATTTT.

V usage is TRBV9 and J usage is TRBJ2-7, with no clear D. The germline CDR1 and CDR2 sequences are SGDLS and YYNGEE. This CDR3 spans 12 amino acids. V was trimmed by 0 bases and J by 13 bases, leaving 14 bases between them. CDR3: CASSVVEPASYF. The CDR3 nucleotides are TGTGCCAGCAGCGTAGTTGAGCCAGCGAGCTACTTC.

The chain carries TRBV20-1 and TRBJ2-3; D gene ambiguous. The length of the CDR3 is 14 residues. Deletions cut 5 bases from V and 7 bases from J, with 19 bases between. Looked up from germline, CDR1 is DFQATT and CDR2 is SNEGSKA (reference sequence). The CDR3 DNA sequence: TGCAGTGCTGTACACCCTACACCACACAATACGCAGTATTTT. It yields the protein CSAVHPTPHNTQYF.

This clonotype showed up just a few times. The CDR3 nucleotides read TGCGCCAGCACCCTAAGCCCCAAATCGAACACCGGGGAGCTGTTTTTT. Its protein product is CASTLSPKSNTGELFF. The chain couples TRBV5-1 to TRBJ2-2; D is undetermined. Trimming shortened V by 6 bases and J by 0 bases, and 15 bases separated the two germline ends. This CDR3 comprises 16 residues. Germline V CDR1 and CDR2: SGHRS, YFSETQ.

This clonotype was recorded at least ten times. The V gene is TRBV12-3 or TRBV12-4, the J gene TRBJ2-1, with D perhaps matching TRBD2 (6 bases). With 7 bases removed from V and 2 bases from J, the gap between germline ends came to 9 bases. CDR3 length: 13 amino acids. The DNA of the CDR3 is TGTGCCAGCATGGGGGGTCCCTACAATGAGCAGTTCTTC. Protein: CASMGGPYNEQFF.

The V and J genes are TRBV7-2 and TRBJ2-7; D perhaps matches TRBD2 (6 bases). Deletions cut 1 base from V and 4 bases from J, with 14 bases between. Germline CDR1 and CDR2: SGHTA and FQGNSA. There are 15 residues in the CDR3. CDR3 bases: TGTGCCAGCAGCTTAGATCCCGGGAGTGGGTACGAGCAGTACTTC. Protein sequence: CASSLDPGSGYEQYF.

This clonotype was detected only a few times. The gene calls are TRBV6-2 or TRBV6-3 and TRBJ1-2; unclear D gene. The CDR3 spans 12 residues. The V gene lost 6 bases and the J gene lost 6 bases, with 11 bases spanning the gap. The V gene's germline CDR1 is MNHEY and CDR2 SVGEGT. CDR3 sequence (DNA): TGTGCCAGCAGGACCGCGAGGGATGGCTACACCTTC. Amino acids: CASRTARDGYTF.

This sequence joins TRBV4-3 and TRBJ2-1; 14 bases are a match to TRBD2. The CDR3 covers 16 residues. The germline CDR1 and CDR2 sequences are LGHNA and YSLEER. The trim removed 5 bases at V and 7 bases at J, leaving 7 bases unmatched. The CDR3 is CASSMRLAGGNNEQFF. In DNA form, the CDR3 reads TGCGCCAGCAGCATGCGACTAGCGGGGGGGAATAATGAGCAGTTCTTC.

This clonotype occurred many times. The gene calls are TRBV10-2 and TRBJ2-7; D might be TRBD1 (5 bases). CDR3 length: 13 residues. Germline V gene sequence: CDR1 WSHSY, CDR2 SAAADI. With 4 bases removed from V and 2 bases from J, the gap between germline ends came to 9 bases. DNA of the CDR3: TGCGCCAGCAGTGTGACAGACGCCTACGAGCAGTACTTC. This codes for CASSVTDAYEQYF.

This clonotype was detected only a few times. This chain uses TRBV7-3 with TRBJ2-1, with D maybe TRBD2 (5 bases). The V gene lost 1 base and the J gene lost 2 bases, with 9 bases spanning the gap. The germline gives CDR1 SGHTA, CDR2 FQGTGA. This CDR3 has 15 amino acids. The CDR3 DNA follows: TGTGCCAGCAGCTTAAGCACTAGTCCCTACAATGAGCAGTTCTTC. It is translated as CASSLSTSPYNEQFF.

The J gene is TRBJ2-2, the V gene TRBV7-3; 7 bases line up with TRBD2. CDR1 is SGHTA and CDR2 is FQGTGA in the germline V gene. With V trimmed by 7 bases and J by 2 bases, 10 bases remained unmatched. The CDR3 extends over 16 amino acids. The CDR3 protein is CASKRNPAGNTGELFF. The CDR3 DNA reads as TGTGCCAGCAAAAGGAATCCAGCGGGAAACACCGGGGAGCTGTTTTTT.

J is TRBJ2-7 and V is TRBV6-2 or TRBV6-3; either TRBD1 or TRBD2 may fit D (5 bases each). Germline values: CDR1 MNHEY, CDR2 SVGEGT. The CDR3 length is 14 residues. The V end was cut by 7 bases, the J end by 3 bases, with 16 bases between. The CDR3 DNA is TGTGCCAGCAAGTCTGGGACGATTCTCTACGAGCAGTACTTC. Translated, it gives CASKSGTILYEQYF.

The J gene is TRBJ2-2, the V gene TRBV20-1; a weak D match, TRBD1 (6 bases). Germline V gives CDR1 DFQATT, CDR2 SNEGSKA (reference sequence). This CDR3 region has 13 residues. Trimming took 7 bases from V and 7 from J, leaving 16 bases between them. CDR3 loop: CSVPLQGHGELFF. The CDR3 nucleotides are TGCAGTGTTCCATTACAGGGCCACGGGGAGCTGTTTTTT.

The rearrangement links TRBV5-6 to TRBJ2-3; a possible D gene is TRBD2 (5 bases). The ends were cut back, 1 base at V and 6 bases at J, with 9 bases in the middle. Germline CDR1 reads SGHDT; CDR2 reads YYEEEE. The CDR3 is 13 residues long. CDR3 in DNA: TGTGCCAGCAGCTTGAAGGGAGTGGATACGCAGTATTTT. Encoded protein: CASSLKGVDTQYF.

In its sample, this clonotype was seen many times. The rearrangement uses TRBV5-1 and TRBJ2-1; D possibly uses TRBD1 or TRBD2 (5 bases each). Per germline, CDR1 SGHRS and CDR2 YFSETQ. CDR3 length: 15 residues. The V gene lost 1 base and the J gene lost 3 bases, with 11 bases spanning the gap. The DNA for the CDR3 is TGCGCCAGCAGCTTGTTCTCTGGGGGCTACAATGAGCAGTTCTTC. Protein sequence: CASSLFSGGYNEQFF.

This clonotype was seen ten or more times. The CDR3 spells CASSQEGGGPYEQYF. The CDR3 DNA is TGTGCCAGCAGCCAAGAGGGGGGGGGTCCCTACGAGCAGTACTTC. The chain couples TRBV4-2 to TRBJ2-7; TRBD2 agrees at 7 bases. Germline CDR1 reads LGHNA; CDR2 reads YNFKEQ. CDR3 length: 15 residues. V shed 0 bases and J 2 bases; nucleotides not matched to a gene: 4.